This T cell receptor (beta chain) originates from a study of cytomegalovirus exposure and HLA in healthy donors (dated by TCRdb to the late 2010s). Background on the whole study: An earlier analysis of some 600 of the donors reported 276 Gb of sequence data and around 100 million unique TCR beta sequences obtained from roughly 180 million T cells. Approximately 300 gigabases of sequencing data and 91 million or so unique TCR sequences made up an early release that covered over 550 HLA-typed donors. To decide whether each TCR beta V gene segment behaved as functional or pseudogenic, an earlier analysis of some 570 of the donors relied on high-throughput TCR beta sequencing. Class I and class II HLA loci were covered by the typing at four-digit resolution. A later analysis re-analyzed previously published TCR beta repertoires from 666 donors and added high-resolution HLA genotyping to study TCR occurrence patterns. Using immunosequencing, the study profiled T cell repertoires from some 670 subjects and related those repertoires to cytomegalovirus serostatus. The number of donors typed differed by locus, with 629-630 for A, B, C, DRB1 and DQB1, 522 for DQA1, some 570 for DPA1, and 472 for DPB1. In the later analysis, no new phenotypic data were used to find candidate immune exposures; instead, reliance was placed on TCR beta sequences and their occurrence across donors. Roughly 5 DR-DQ haplotypes were handled as single units for association and clustering, since linkage in the cohort was strong. Every repertoire in the discovery cohort had been generated on one and the same sequencing platform. Across around 400 genotyped donors of the cohort, an average of about 240,000 unique TCR beta nucleotide sequences per donor were sequenced, and roughly 18% of those sequences were non-productive. The aim of the study was to test whether cataloging public T cell receptors could identify signatures of past pathogen exposure. Donor age, sex, ethnicity and CMV serostatus were compiled alongside the repertoire data. The study combined high-throughput TCR immunosequencing, statistical association of individual TCRs with disease status, and machine learning to predict cytomegalovirus infection status. Of the approximately 400 genotyped donors, around 81% fell in the genetic ancestry cluster associated with self-reported Caucasian donors. Along with the approximately 650-subject first cohort, a separate validation cohort of more than 90 different subjects was used. A later genetic analysis took genome-wide SNP genotypes for about three fifths of the roughly 700 donors and used that subset as a discovery cohort.

The cohort was made up of 500 to 850 healthy bone marrow donors. At the time of sampling, all cohort members were nominally healthy, though unrecorded immune exposures were likely present. The donor tested CMV seronegative, placing the donor among the 352 seronegative members of the cohort. Every donor gave a peripheral blood sample, and the peripheral blood mononuclear cells from that sample were used for TCR beta sequencing. Genomic DNA was extracted from the blood cell samples with the Qiagen DNeasy Blood Extraction Kit. From a lookup of the germline V gene, CDR1 and CDR2 are SQVTM and ANQGSEA. V lost 7 bases and J lost 4 bases; the stretch between them is 19 bases long. From the cysteine through the phenylalanine, the CDR3 covers 14 amino acids. Here the CDR3 DNA is all that survives: 42 bases in frame from base 1. The library was prepared using the immunoSEQ multiplex PCR assay. A mixture of 60 forward primers for TCR Vbeta segments and 13 reverse primers for TCR Jbeta segments was used in the multiplex PCR. Amplification of the CDR3 region of rearranged TCR beta genes was performed with a multiplex PCR assay on genomic DNA. Amplified TCR beta libraries were sequenced as 87-base-pair reads on the Illumina HiSeq System. As for how the authors treated the data: In a later analysis, tens of millions of unique TCR beta chains were counted across the 650 to 750 repertoires, and roughly 11 million of these chains were shared by at least two donors. Raw reads were error-corrected and collapsed into unique sequences with a nearest-neighbor algorithm that merged closely related sequences to remove PCR and sequencing errors. CDR3 sequences were aligned to IMGT reference sequences to assign V, D and J gene segments. For a sequence to be retained, a match of at least six nucleotides to both a V gene segment and a J gene segment was required. Rearrangements were classified as productive when the CDR3 lacked stop codons and remained in frame with V and J, and all other rearrangements were classified as non-productive. CDR3 was defined by IMGT convention, running from the second conserved V-encoded cysteine to the conserved J-encoded phenylalanine. Sequences without an unambiguous match to a single V gene segment were excluded from the earlier analysis of about 630 of the donors. In an earlier analysis of more than 500 of the donors, a V segment was called functional when productive rearrangements were above 56.7%, and segregating when the standard deviation between donors exceeded 5%. A statistical classification framework was built to diagnose cytomegalovirus status from the catalog of TCR beta chain sequences. In a later analysis, V and J genes were assigned by comparing TCR nucleotide sequences against IMGT/GENE-DB human TR gene sequences. The TCRdist pipeline was used in a later analysis to assign CDR3 sequences and most-parsimonious VDJ recombination scenarios. A later analysis defined each TCR beta chain by its CDR3 amino acid sequence plus V-gene family, and excluded reads lacking a unique V-gene family. In a later analysis, 500 to 650 highly shared, low-generation-probability nucleotide sequences were removed to address suspected cross-contamination and a sequencing artifact. For each public chain, a later analysis derived a clonal expansion index from normalized ranks of inferred template counts within each repertoire. In a later analysis, generation probabilities were computed using a VDJ recombination model fitted to out-of-frame rearrangements, and the results were checked against IGoR. A later analysis scored TCR-TCR, TCR-HLA and TCR-CMV co-occurrence with hypergeometric tests, applying a repertoire-size bias correction to TCR pairs. In a later analysis, false discovery rates were estimated by permuting HLA or CMV assignments 20 times. In a later analysis, co-occurring TCRs were grouped using DBSCAN, with TCRdist sequence similarity added in when clustering inside HLA-allele-positive subsets. Co-occurrence clustering excluded repertoires with fewer than 30,000 or more than 120,000 public chains, plus five with anomalous nucleotide sharing. TCRdb took this table from immuneACCESS and kept in-frame rearrangements with V and J called. Such tables lack part of the clones; where checked against another copy, unresolved V genes explain under half of the gap, and the rest is unexplained. V and J calls and clone size are those listed in that table; D and trimming were worked out from the DNA. Here the sample has 90,000 to 120,000 clones; roughly 72% occur a single time. Around 7.8% of the sample is in the top ten clones.

On the study overall, not on this receptor specifically: Strong co-occurrence of HLA alleles, especially DR and DQ, made assigning TCR associations to individual alleles difficult. The authors suggested that the approach could potentially be generalized to other disease states and immunological phenotypes. Correlated functional status among segregating V segments might reflect linkage disequilibrium, but an unknown experimental factor could not be ruled out. Specific HLA alleles were associated with roughly 16,000 TCR beta sequences at a false discovery rate of 0.05 in a later analysis. In a later analysis, HLA-associated TCR beta chains showed more clonal expansion and lower generation probabilities than non-associated chains that were equally common. Some IMGT-functional V segments, including TRBV6-2 and TRBV6-3, could not be told apart with the 87-base-pair reads, so those segments were excluded. In this cohort, only TCR beta chains were sequenced, and detectable features were limited by the absence of alpha or paired-chain data. A later analysis found that most CMV-associated TCR beta chains appeared HLA-restricted, with HLA associations seemingly driven largely by CMV exposure. In both the original and validation cohorts, the classifier was reported to diagnose cytomegalovirus status with high specificity and sensitivity. The only immune exposure information available for the cohort was CMV serostatus. In a later genetic analysis, a missense DCLRE1C variant was associated with V-gene and J-gene trimming of TCR beta chains, and the association was replicated in an independent cohort. Because HLA typing was missing for some donors at each locus, association tests included only the typed subset. An earlier analysis of approximately 570 of the donors showed that most TCR beta V segments appeared in productive rearrangements either about 87% or about 30% of the time, which broadly matched IMGT annotations. A further reported finding was that TCR beta sequences accurately predicted the HLA-A and HLA-B alleles for most subjects in the first cohort. The study gave a list of 150 to 200 TCR beta chains associated with cytomegalovirus. In a later analysis, TCR association rates were found to vary across HLA loci, with the most associated TCRs seen for DRB1 alleles and the fewest for HLA-C alleles. The sequencing pipeline was judged likely to have produced a cluster of highly shared sequence variants as a technical artifact. According to a later genetic analysis, donors in an Asian-associated ancestry cluster had fewer N-insertions in productive TCRs than the approximately 710-donor mean. Roughly uniform sequencing depth across donors was assumed in presence/absence analyses, although this assumption may not hold. A later analysis reported that several top co-occurrence clusters appeared linked to parvovirus B19, influenza, CMV and Epstein-Barr virus. Three of the identified cytomegalovirus-associated TCR beta chains were confirmed in vitro to be specific for cytomegalovirus antigens. Roughly 15 rarely observed V segments, including chromosome 9 orphons, were excluded from the earlier analysis of approximately 500 of the donors because counts were too low. While some public TCRs were present in many individuals, most TCR sequences turned up only very rarely across donors.

Turning to this clone: Its cognate antigen has yet to be identified. No base quality values were provided; no much bigger clone lies one nucleotide off.

The chain employs TRBV29-1 and TRBJ2-5; D gene: possibly TRBD2, on 6 matching bases. This clonotype was obtained from a man aged 30 to 39 in good health and CMV-seronegative. The sequenced sample was PBMCs. The CDR3 protein: CSASPGGFGETQYF. Here is the DNA: TGCAGCGCCTCTCCCGGGGGATTTGGAGAGACCCAGTACTTC.